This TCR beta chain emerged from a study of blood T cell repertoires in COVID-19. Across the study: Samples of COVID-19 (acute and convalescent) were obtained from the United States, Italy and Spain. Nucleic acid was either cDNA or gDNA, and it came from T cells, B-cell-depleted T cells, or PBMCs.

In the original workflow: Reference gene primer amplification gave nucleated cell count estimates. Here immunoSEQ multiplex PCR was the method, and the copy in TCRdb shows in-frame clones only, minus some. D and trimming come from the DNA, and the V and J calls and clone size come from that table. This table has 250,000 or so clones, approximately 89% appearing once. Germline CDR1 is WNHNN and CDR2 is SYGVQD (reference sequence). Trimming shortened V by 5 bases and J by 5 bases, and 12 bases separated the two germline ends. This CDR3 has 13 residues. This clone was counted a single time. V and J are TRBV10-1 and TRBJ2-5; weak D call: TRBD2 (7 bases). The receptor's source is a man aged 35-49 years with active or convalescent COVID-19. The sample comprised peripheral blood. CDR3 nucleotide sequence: TGCGCCAGCAGTAGGGGGGGCGCGGAGACCCAGTACTTC. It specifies CASSRGGAETQYF.